This entry lists 16 T cell receptor beta chains sequenced from one sample in a study of beta chain features in type 1 diabetes. Study-level points and caveats: There was a moderate but significant shortening of TCRB CDR3s in all four CD4+ subsets of Type 1 diabetes patients.

No antigen has been assigned to these receptors. Isolated RNA was reverse transcribed in full, so expressed TCRB transcripts were sequenced. Data came from immunoSEQ multiplex PCR; TCRdb stores just in-frame clones and leaves some out. The data hold more than 120,000 clones, with about an eighth observed a single time. Sequencing was done on a sample of central memory CD4+ T cells from blood. Receptors were obtained from a man aged 18 to 29 with type 1 diabetes.

This clone was seen at least ten times. The rearrangement links TRBV7-2 to TRBJ2-7; D is uncertain. Trimming left V 7 bases short and J 0 bases short, with 10 bases between. CDR1 is SGHTA, CDR2 FQGNSA, per germline. This CDR3 has 13 amino acids. CDR3 protein: CASTEYLSYEQYF. CDR3 sequence (DNA): TGTGCCAGCACCGAATACCTCTCCTACGAGCAGTACTTC.

The J gene is TRBJ1-1, the V gene TRBV4-1; D ambiguous. The CDR3 runs to 13 residues. CDR1 and CDR2 from the germline V gene are MGHRA and YSYEKL. Trimming left V 1 base short and J 1 base short, with 4 bases between. The CDR3 sequence: CASSQVGNTEAFF. CDR3 coding DNA: TGCGCCAGCAGCCAAGTAGGGAACACTGAAGCTTTCTTT.

This clone was seen once. The chain is built from TRBV9 and TRBJ2-5; 7 bases align to TRBD2. The trim removed 0 bases at V and 5 bases at J, leaving 13 bases unmatched. The CDR3 covers 17 residues. Germline values: CDR1 SGDLS, CDR2 YYNGEE. The CDR3 is CASSVAAMGGVQETQYF. CDR3 bases: TGTGCCAGCAGCGTAGCGGCCATGGGAGGGGTACAGGAGACCCAGTACTTC.

This clone has a handful of counts. The chain employs TRBV14 and TRBJ1-2; possible D gene TRBD1, 6 bases. V shed 4 bases and J shed 8 bases, with 14 bases lying between them. This CDR3 spans 13 amino acids. The germline CDR1 and CDR2 sequences are SGHDN and FVKESK. CDR3 DNA sequence: TGTGCCAGCAGCCCCCCCCGACAGGTCGGCTACACCTTC. Protein product: CASSPPRQVGYTF. The complete variable domain, with remaining parts taken from reference TRBV14 and TRBJ1-2, reads EAGVTQFPSHSVIEKGQTVTLRCDPISGHDNLYWYRRVMGKEIKFLLHFVKESKQDESGMPNNRFLAERTGGTYSTLKVQPAELEDSGVYFCASSPPRQVGYTFGSGTRLTVV.

By proportion, this clone is medium-sized. The V call is TRBV7-9, the J call TRBJ2-3, with 7 positions matching TRBD2. The CDR3 has 16 amino acids. V was pared by 0 bases and J by 2 bases, with 5 bases of the junction left unmatched. From germline, CDR1 is SEHNR and CDR2 FQNEAQ (reference sequence). CDR3 DNA sequence: TGTGCCAGCAGCTTAGCGTTGCGGGGGTACACAGATACGCAGTATTTT. Its protein product is CASSLALRGYTDTQYF. The variable domain in full, completed from reference TRBV7-9 and TRBJ2-3, reads DTGVSQNPRHKITKRGQNVTFRCDPISEHNRLYWYRQTLGQGPEFLTYFQNEAQLEKSRLLSDRFSAERPKGSFSTLEIQRTEQGDSAMYLCASSLALRGYTDTQYFGPGTRLTVL.

This clone showed up just a few times. The chain joins TRBV5-1 to TRBJ2-7; 9 bases line up with TRBD1. The ends lost 3 bases at V and 1 base at J; junction bases unmatched: 5. Germline-derived CDR1 and CDR2 are SGHRS and YFSETQ. The CDR3 is 15 amino acids. Here the CDR3 reads CASSSSGQGSYEQYF. CDR3 nucleotide sequence: TGCGCCAGCAGCTCGTCGGGACAGGGATCCTACGAGCAGTACTTC.

The rearrangement joins TRBV5-1 to TRBJ2-3; D unresolved. Trimming took 0 bases from V and 5 from J, leaving 10 bases between them. The CDR3 spans 14 residues. From germline, CDR1 is SGHRS and CDR2 YFSETQ. The CDR3 region has the DNA TGCGCCAGCAGCTTGGAGGACCTACAAGATACGCAGTATTTT. This encodes CASSLEDLQDTQYF.

The rearrangement links TRBV9 to TRBJ1-2; D is unresolved. Trimming cost V 4 bases and J 3 bases, with 10 bases left between them. CDR3 length: 13 amino acids. Per germline, CDR1 SGDLS and CDR2 YYNGEE. The CDR3 here is CASSPGGDYGYTF. CDR3 DNA sequence: TGTGCCAGCAGCCCGGGTGGGGACTATGGCTACACCTTC.

The sample holds a few counts of this clone. The genes are TRBV2 and TRBJ2-4; the D gene could be TRBD1 or TRBD2 (6 bases each). The CDR3 is 16 amino acids. Between the trimmed V and J ends, which lost 7 bases and 0 bases, there was a span of 16 bases. Germline V gives CDR1 SNHLY, CDR2 FYNNEI. The CDR3 loop is CASTRGVLLAKNIQYF. CDR3 DNA: TGTGCCAGCACTAGGGGGGTGTTACTAGCCAAAAACATTCAGTACTTC.

The chain has TRBV14 and TRBJ1-5; D remains ambiguous. Deletions cut 1 base from V and 7 bases from J, with 8 bases between. This CDR3 comprises 13 residues. Germline V gene lookup returns CDR1 SGHDN and CDR2 FVKESK. CDR3 protein: CASSQGSYQPQHF. CDR3 DNA sequence: TGTGCCAGCAGCCAAGGCTCCTACCAGCCCCAGCATTTT. The full variable domain, its missing parts supplied by reference TRBV14 and TRBJ1-5, is EAGVTQFPSHSVIEKGQTVTLRCDPISGHDNLYWYRRVMGKEIKFLLHFVKESKQDESGMPNNRFLAERTGGTYSTLKVQPAELEDSGVYFCASSQGSYQPQHFGDGTRLSIL.

This rearrangement joins TRBV30 to TRBJ1-1; D is uncertain. Per germline, CDR1 GTSNPN and CDR2 SVGIG (reference sequence). Trimming removed 2 bases from V and 0 bases from J, with 10 bases in between. This CDR3 has 14 amino acids. The CDR3: CAWSSSLVNTEAFF. DNA for the CDR3: TGTGCCTGGAGTTCCTCACTCGTGAACACTGAAGCTTTCTTT.

The rearrangement uses TRBV2 and TRBJ1-4; D may be TRBD1 (6 bases). Trimming shortened V by 0 bases and J by 4 bases, and 15 bases separated the two germline ends. The CDR3 consists of 17 residues. Germline V gene lookup returns CDR1 SNHLY and CDR2 FYNNEI. The CDR3 loop reads CASSEALPGAHNEKLFF. CDR3 bases: TGTGCCAGCAGTGAAGCGCTTCCGGGGGCCCATAATGAAAAACTGTTTTTT.

The sample holds many counts of this clone. This chain links TRBV10-3 with TRBJ1-1; tentatively, D is TRBD1 (6 bases). The CDR3 sequence is 13 residues long. Germline V gene lookup returns CDR1 ENHRY and CDR2 SYGVKD. The germline V and J ends were trimmed by 11 bases and 2 bases, with 15 bases remaining between them. Written as DNA, the CDR3 is TGTGCCGGGAGACCGACAGGCAACACTGAAGCTTTCTTT. It is translated as CAGRPTGNTEAFF.

This clone was counted only a few times. The rearrangement links TRBV29-1 to TRBJ2-5; the match to TRBD2 covers 11 bases. The CDR3 consists of 15 residues. Trimming removed 1 base from V and 5 bases from J; junction bases left unmatched: 6. The V gene's germline CDR1 is SQVTM and CDR2 ANQGSEA. CDR3 in amino acids: CSVEGTSGGRETQYF. CDR3 coding DNA: TGCAGCGTTGAAGGAACTAGCGGGGGCCGGGAGACCCAGTACTTC. The full variable domain, its missing parts supplied by reference TRBV29-1 and TRBJ2-5, is SAVISQKPSRDICQRGTSLTIQCQVDSQVTMMFWYRQQPGQSLTLIATANQGSEATYESGFVIDKFPISRPNLTFSTLTVSNMSPEDSSIYLCSVEGTSGGRETQYFGPGTRLLVL.

This chain connects TRBV6-5 to TRBJ1-6; unclear D gene. This CDR3 is built from 14 residues. V gave up 2 bases and J gave up 8 bases, with 10 bases separating them. Germline V gene lookup returns CDR1 MNHEY and CDR2 SVGAGI. This CDR3 reads CASSYTGQDSPLHF. In DNA, the CDR3 is TGTGCCAGCAGTTACACCGGCCAGGATTCACCCCTCCACTTT.

This clone occurred a few times. The rearrangement uses TRBV19 and TRBJ1-2; possibly TRBD1 for D (5 bases). Germline V CDR1 and CDR2: LNHDA, SQIVND (reference sequence). The CDR3 loop spans 14 amino acids. V dropped 5 bases and J dropped 4 bases, with 14 bases sitting between them. In nucleotides, the CDR3 is TGTGCCAGTAGTCCTGATCAGGGCCCCTATGGCTACACCTTC. Its translation is CASSPDQGPYGYTF. The whole variable domain, remainder taken from reference TRBV19 and TRBJ1-2, is DGGITQSPKYLFRKEGQNVTLSCEQNLNHDAMYWYRQDPGQGLRLIYYSQIVNDFQKGDIAEGYSVSREKKESFPLTVTSAQKNPTAFYLCASSPDQGPYGYTFGSGTRLTVV.